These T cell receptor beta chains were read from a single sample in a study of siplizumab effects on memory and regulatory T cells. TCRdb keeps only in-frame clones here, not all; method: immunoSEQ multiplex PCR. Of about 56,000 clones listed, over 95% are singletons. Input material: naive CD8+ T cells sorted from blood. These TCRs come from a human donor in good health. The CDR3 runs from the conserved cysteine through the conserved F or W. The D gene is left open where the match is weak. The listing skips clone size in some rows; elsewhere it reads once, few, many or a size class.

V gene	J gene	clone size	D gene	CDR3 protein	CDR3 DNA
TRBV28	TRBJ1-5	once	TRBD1	CASRTDHRGHQPQHF	TGTGCCAGCAGGACCGATCACAGGGGGCATCAGCCCCAGCATTTT
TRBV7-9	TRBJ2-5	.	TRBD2	CASGSPDLGLAGETQYF	TGTGCCAGCGGTTCCCCCGACCTCGGACTAGCGGGAGAGACCCAGTACTTC
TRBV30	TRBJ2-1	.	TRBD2	CAWSVGASGGDGQFF	TGTGCCTGGAGTGTTGGGGCTAGCGGGGGGGATGGGCAGTTCTTC
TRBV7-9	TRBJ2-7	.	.	CASSMTGSSYEQYF	TGTGCCAGCAGCATGACAGGAAGCTCCTACGAGCAGTACTTC
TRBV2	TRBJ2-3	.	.	CASRGGYTQYF	TGTGCCAGCAGAGGCGGGTATACGCAGTATTTT
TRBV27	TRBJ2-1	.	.	CASSLFFGRANNEQFF	TGTGCCAGCAGTTTGTTTTTTGGGCGGGCCAACAATGAGCAGTTCTTC
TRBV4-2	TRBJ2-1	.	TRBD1	CASSQDLQGADEQFF	TGTGCCAGCAGCCAAGATCTACAGGGGGCGGATGAGCAGTTCTTC
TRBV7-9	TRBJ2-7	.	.	CASSGGTVDEQYF	TGTGCCAGCAGCGGAGGGACCGTGGACGAGCAGTACTTC
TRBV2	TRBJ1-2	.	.	CASLKSRDYGYTF	TGTGCCTCTCTCAAGTCCAGGGACTATGGCTACACCTTC
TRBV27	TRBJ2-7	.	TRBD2	CASSWTSGAYEQYF	TGTGCCAGCAGTTGGACTAGCGGGGCCTACGAGCAGTACTTC
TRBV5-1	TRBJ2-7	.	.	CASSLGGEGYEQYF	TGCGCCAGCAGCTTGGGTGGGGAAGGCTACGAGCAGTACTTC
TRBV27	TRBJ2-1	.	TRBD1	CASSLGQGLKNEQFF	TGTGCCAGCAGTCTAGGACAGGGTCTAAAGAATGAGCAGTTCTTC
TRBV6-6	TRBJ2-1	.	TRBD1	CASSGTGGDEQFF	TGTGCCAGCAGCGGGACAGGGGGTGACGAGCAGTTCTTC
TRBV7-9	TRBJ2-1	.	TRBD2	CASSRLAGGHNEQFF	TGTGCCAGCAGTAGACTAGCGGGAGGGCACAATGAGCAGTTCTTC
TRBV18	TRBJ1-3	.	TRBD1	CASSRGTGSSGNTIYF	TGTGCCAGCTCACGGGGGACAGGATCCTCTGGAAACACCATATATTTT
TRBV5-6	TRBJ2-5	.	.	CASSLGGWGQETQYF	TGTGCCAGCAGCTTGGGAGGGTGGGGACAAGAGACCCAGTACTTC
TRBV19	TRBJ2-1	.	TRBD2	CASSPHLAGGPGQFF	TGTGCCAGTAGTCCCCATCTAGCGGGAGGGCCTGGGCAGTTCTTC
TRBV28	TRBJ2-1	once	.	CATLRRGGYNEQFF	TGTGCCACACTCCGGAGGGGCGGCTACAATGAGCAGTTCTTC
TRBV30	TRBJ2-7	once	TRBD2	CAWIIGGGGGYLGYEQYF	TGTGCCTGGATCATCGGGGGCGGGGGGGGCTACCTTGGGTACGAGCAGTACTTC
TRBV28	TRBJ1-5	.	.	CASSLFSRGNQPQHF	TGTGCCAGCAGTTTATTCTCCAGGGGCAATCAGCCCCAGCATTTT
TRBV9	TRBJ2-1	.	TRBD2	CASSGEAGGHYNEQFF	TGTGCCAGCAGCGGTGAAGCGGGAGGGCACTACAATGAGCAGTTCTTC
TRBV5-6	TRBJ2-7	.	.	CASSLVPGSDYEQYF	TGTGCCAGCAGCTTGGTCCCGGGGTCGGACTACGAGCAGTACTTC
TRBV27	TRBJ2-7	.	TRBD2	CASSILAGGPDEQYF	TGTGCCAGCAGTATACTAGCGGGGGGTCCCGACGAGCAGTACTTC
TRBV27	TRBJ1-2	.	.	CASSPNIYYGYTF	TGTGCCAGCAGTCCGAACATATACTATGGCTACACCTTC
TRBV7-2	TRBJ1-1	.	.	CASSLIGVWDTEAFF	TGTGCCAGCAGCTTAATCGGAGTTTGGGACACTGAAGCTTTCTTT
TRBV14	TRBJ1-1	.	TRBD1	CASSQSGTGFTEAFF	TGTGCCAGCAGCCAGTCCGGGACAGGGTTCACTGAAGCTTTCTTT
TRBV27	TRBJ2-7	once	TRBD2	CASSFAPSGPAAYEQYF	TGTGCCAGCAGTTTTGCGCCTAGCGGGCCCGCCGCCTACGAGCAGTACTTC
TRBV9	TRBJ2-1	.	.	CASSVERGNNEQFF	TGTGCCAGCAGCGTAGAACGGGGAAACAATGAGCAGTTCTTC
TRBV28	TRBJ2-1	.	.	CASSFRGRSYNEQFF	TGTGCCAGCAGTTTCCGAGGGAGGTCCTACAATGAGCAGTTCTTC
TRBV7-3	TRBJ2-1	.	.	CASSLIGGDEQFF	TGTGCCAGCAGCTTAATTGGTGGGGATGAGCAGTTCTTC
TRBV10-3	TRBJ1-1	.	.	CAISETGTEAFF	TGTGCCATCAGTGAGACGGGCACTGAAGCTTTCTTT
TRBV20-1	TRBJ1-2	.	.	CSTSGGYTF	TGCAGTACTTCCGGGGGCTACACCTTC
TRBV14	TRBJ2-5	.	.	CASSQERYQETQYF	TGTGCCAGCAGCCAAGAGCGCTACCAAGAGACCCAGTACTTC
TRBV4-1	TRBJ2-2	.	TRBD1	CASSQGLGQGSGELFF	TGCGCCAGCAGCCAGGGACTTGGACAGGGCTCCGGGGAGCTGTTTTTT
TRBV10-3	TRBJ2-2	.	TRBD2	CATSSGTSWGTGELFF	TGTGCCACGTCTAGCGGAACCAGCTGGGGGACCGGGGAGCTGTTTTTT
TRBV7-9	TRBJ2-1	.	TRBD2	CASSSGGLAAYNEQFF	TGTGCCAGCAGCTCCGGTGGACTAGCGGCCTACAATGAGCAGTTCTTC
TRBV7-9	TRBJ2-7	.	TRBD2	CAQGAGVEQYF	TGTGCCCAGGGCGCGGGGGTCGAGCAGTACTTC
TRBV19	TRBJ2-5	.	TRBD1	CASRPTGVETQYF	TGTGCCAGTAGGCCGACAGGGGTAGAGACCCAGTACTTC
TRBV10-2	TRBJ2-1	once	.	CASSDLGVDERFF	TGCGCCAGCAGTGACTTGGGGGTCGATGAGCGGTTCTTC
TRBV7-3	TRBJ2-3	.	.	CASSLMGESWDTQYF	TGTGCCAGCAGCTTAATGGGGGAATCCTGGGATACGCAGTATTTT
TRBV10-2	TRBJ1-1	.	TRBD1	CASSESGTGTLEAFF	TGCGCCAGCAGTGAATCTGGGACAGGGACGTTAGAGGCTTTCTTT
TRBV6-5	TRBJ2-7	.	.	CASSYSPGPYEQYF	TGTGCCAGCAGTTACTCCCCGGGACCCTACGAGCAGTACTTC